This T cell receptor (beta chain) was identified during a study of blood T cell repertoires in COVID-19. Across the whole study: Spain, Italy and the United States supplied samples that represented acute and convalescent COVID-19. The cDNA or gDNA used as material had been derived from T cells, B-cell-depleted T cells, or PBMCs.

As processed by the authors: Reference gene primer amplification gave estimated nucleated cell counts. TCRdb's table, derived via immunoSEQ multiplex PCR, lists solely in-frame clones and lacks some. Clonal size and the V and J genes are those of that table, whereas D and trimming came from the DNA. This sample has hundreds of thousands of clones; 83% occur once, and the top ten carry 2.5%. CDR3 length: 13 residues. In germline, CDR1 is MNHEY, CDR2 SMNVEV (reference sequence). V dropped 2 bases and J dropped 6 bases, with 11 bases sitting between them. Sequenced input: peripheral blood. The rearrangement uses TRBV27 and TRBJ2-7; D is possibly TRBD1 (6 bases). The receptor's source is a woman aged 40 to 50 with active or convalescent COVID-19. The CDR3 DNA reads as TGTGCCAGCAGTTTAGGACAGTCCATCGAGCAGTACTTC. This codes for CASSLGQSIEQYF.